This TCR beta chain was recovered during a study of shared clonotypes between healthy human individuals. CDR1 is MDHEN, CDR2 SYDVKM, per germline. The CDR3 is 15 residues long. Trimming cost V 6 bases and J 4 bases; bases outside gene matches: 9. Clones were read by immunoSEQ multiplex PCR, and TCRdb kept only the in-frame ones, dropping some. Found here are over a million clones, about 74% of them singletons; the top ten hold approximately 1.5%. Sequenced input: memory CD4+ T cells sorted from blood. Noted subset: CD45RA-negative fraction. The chain carries TRBV28 and TRBJ1-5; TRBD1 agrees at 7 bases. This TCR was recovered from a man aged 18 to 30 in good health. The CDR3, as DNA: TGTGCCAGCAGGAGACCCGGGACAGATAATCAGCCCCAGCATTTT. It encodes CASRRPGTDNQPQHF.